These T cell receptor beta chains were read from a single sample in a study of T cell changes during pregnancy in multiple sclerosis. Assay used: immunoSEQ multiplex PCR; TCRdb lists only in-frame clones, some missing. Of roughly 80,000 clones in the sample, 90% to 95% were seen once. The material was peripheral blood, obtained before pregnancy. The source of these receptors is a female donor with multiple sclerosis, enrolled in a pregnancy study. CDR3s include the opening cysteine and the closing phenylalanine or tryptophan. The D gene is left open where the match is weak. Clone sizes are given selectively: once, few, many, or a class where the clone is expanded.

TRBV5-1	-	TRBJ1-1	-	TGCGCCAGCAGCAAGACCCCGTCTGGGGCGATCACTGAAGCTTTCTTT	CASSKTPSGAITEAFF
TRBV5-4	TRBD2	TRBJ2-5	-	TGTGCCAGCAGCCCCCAACCTAGCGGGAGTGAGACCCAGTACTTC	CASSPQPSGSETQYF
TRBV27	-	TRBJ2-7	-	TGTGCCAGCAGTTTATCGTCGGGGTGGGGTTACGAGCAGTACTTC	CASSLSSGWGYEQYF
TRBV6-6	TRBD2	TRBJ2-1	-	TGTGCCAGCAGTTACTTATCACCCGCGGGGGTCTTC	CASSYLSPAGVF
TRBV7-9	TRBD1	TRBJ1-2	-	TGTGCCAGCATCCCCGACAGGGGAAGCCTGGGCGGCTACACCTTC	CASIPDRGSLGGYTF
TRBV7-8	-	TRBJ2-1	-	TGTGCCAGCAGCTTAGGAGCTGAGCAGTTCTTC	CASSLGAEQFF
TRBV29-1	TRBD1	TRBJ1-1	-	TGCAGCGTTCGACAGGGTCGTTCCACTGAAACTTTCTTT	CSVRQGRSTETFF
TRBV6-4	-	TRBJ2-1	-	TGTGCCAGCAGTGACTCGACTAGTGATGAGCAGTTCTTC	CASSDSTSDEQFF
TRBV28	TRBD1	TRBJ2-7	-	TGTGCCAGCAGTTCGACCTTCCGGACAGGGTCCTACGAGCAGTACTTC	CASSSTFRTGSYEQYF
TRBV19	TRBD1	TRBJ2-4	-	TGTGCCAGTAGTATAGAGGGACAGGGGGCGCGACCGGGGGTCAAAAACATTCAGTACTTC	CASSIEGQGARPGVKNIQYF
TRBV5-1	-	TRBJ2-7	-	TGCGCCAGCAGCGAGGCGACTAGGGAGATAGGGGAGCAGTACTTC	CASSEATREIGEQYF
TRBV19	TRBD2	TRBJ2-1	-	TGTGCCAGTAGTATCATAGCGGGAGGGTTTTCCAATGAGCAGTTCTTC	CASSIIAGGFSNEQFF
TRBV29-1	TRBD1	TRBJ1-2	-	TGCAGCGTCGGGACAGGGATCTATGGCTACACCTTC	CSVGTGIYGYTF
TRBV5-1	TRBD1	TRBJ1-1	-	TGCGCCAGTAGGGCCGGGACAGGGTCCACTGAAGCTTTCTTT	CASRAGTGSTEAFF
TRBV9	TRBD1	TRBJ1-3	once	TGTGCCAGCAGCGGGACAGGGGGTCCTGGAAACACCATATATTTT	CASSGTGGPGNTIYF
TRBV28	-	TRBJ1-1	-	TGTGCCAGCAGTCCCCGGACGAGGGTTTCTGAAGCTTTCTTT	CASSPRTRVSEAFF
TRBV6-5	TRBD2	TRBJ2-7	-	TGTGCCAGCACCACAGTAGGGCTAGCGGGAGACGAGCAGTACTTC	CASTTVGLAGDEQYF
TRBV28	TRBD1	TRBJ2-7	-	TGTGCCAGCAGGGACAGGGGCAGGGGCGAGCAGTACTTC	CASRDRGRGEQYF
TRBV28	-	TRBJ1-1	once	TGTGCCAGCAGTTACAGGGATGTGAACACTGAAGCTTTCTTT	CASSYRDVNTEAFF
TRBV19	TRBD2	TRBJ2-5	-	TGTGCCAGTGACCCCGGGGGGGGCATGAAGACCCAGTACTTC	CASDPGGGMKTQYF
TRBV30	-	TRBJ1-2	few	TGTGCCTGGAGCGTCGGCGCAGGGGAAAACTATGGCTACACCTTC	CAWSVGAGENYGYTF
TRBV10-3	-	TRBJ1-3	-	TGTGCCATCAGTGGAGGGAAAGACACCATATATTTT	CAISGGKDTIYF
TRBV9	-	TRBJ2-1	-	TGTGCCAGCAGCGCCTCGACGGGGAATGAGCAGTTCTTC	CASSASTGNEQFF
TRBV7-9	-	TRBJ2-3	-	TGTGCCAGCAGCTTAGGGCAGGGGCAAGTCACAGATACGCAGTATTTT	CASSLGQGQVTDTQYF
TRBV6-5	-	TRBJ1-1	-	TGTGCCAGCAGATCGGGACTCCGTCTGAACACTGAAGCTTTCTTT	CASRSGLRLNTEAFF
TRBV10-3	-	TRBJ2-1	-	TGTGCCGTGACAGGTAACAATGAGCAGTTCTTC	CAVTGNNEQFF